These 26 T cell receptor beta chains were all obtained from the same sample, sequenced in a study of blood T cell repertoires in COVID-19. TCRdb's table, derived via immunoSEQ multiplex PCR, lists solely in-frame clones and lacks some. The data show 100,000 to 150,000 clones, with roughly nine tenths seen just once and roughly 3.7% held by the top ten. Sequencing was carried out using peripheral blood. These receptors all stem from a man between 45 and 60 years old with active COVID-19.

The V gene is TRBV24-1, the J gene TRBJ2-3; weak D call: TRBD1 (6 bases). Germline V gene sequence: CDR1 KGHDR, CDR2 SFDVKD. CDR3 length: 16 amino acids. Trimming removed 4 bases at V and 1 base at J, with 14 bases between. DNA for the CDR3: TGTGCCACCAGTGAATCAGGGGTGCAGGGCACAGATACGCAGTATTTT. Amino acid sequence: CATSESGVQGTDTQYF.

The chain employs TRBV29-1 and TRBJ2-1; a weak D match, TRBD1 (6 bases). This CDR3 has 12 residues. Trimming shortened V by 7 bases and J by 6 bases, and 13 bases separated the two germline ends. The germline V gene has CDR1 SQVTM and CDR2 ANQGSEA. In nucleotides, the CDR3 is TGCAGCGGATCCCAGGGGCGCAATGAGCAGTTCTTC. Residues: CSGSQGRNEQFF.

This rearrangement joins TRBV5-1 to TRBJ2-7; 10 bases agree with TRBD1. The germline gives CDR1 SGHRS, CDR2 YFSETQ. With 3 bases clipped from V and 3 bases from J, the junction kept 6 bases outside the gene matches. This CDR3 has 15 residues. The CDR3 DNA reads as TGCGCCAGCAGCTCTACCGGGACAGGGGACTACGAGCAGTACTTC. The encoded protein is CASSSTGTGDYEQYF.

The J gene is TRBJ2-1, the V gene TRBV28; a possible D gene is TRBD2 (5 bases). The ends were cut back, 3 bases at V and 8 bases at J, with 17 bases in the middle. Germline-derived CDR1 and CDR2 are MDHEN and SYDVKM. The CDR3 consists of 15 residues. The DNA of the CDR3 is TGTGCCAGCAGTTTTTTCCGGGGAGAGAAGGATGAGCAGTTCTTC. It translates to CASSFFRGEKDEQFF.

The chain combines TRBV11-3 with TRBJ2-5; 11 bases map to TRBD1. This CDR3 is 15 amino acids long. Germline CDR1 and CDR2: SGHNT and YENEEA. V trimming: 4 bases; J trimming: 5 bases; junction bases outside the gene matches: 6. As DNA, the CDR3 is TGTGCCAGCAGCTCCAGGACAGGGGGCTCGGAGACCCAGTACTTC. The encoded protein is CASSSRTGGSETQYF.

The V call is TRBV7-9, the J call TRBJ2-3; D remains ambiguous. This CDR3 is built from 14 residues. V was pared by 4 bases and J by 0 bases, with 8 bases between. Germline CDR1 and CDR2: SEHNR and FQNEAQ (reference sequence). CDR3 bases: TGTGCCAGCAGCTCTATATTTAGCACAGATACGCAGTATTTT. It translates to CASSSIFSTDTQYF.

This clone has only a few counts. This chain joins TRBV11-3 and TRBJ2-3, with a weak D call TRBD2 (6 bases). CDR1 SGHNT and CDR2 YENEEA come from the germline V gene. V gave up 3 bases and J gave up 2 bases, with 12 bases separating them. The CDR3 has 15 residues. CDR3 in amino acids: CASSFRGANTDTQYF. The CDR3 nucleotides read TGTGCCAGCAGCTTCCGCGGGGCAAACACAGATACGCAGTATTTT.

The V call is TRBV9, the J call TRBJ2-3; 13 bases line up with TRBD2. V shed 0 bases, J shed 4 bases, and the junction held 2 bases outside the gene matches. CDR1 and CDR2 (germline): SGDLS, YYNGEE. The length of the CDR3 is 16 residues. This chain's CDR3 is CASSVVTSGRADTQYF. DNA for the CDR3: TGTGCCAGCAGCGTAGTTACTAGCGGGAGGGCAGATACGCAGTATTTT.

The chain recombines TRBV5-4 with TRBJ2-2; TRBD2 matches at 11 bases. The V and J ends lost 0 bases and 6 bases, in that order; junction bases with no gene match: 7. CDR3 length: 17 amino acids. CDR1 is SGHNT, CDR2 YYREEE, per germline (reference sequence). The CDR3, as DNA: TGTGCCAGCAGCTTGGTTAGCGGGGGGGCATTTGCCGGGGAGCTGTTTTTT. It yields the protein CASSLVSGGAFAGELFF.

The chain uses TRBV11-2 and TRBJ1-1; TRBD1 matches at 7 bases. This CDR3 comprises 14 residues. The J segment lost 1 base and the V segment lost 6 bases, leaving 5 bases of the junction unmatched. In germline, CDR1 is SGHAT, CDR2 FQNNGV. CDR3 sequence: CASSLAGGNTEAFF. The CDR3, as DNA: TGTGCCAGCAGTCTAGCAGGGGGGAACACTGAAGCTTTCTTT.

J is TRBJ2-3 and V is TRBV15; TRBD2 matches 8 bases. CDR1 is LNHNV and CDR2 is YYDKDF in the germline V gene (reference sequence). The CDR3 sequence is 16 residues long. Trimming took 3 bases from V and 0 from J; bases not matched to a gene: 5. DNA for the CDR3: TGTGCCACCAGCAGCAAAACTAGCGGTAGCACAGATACGCAGTATTTT. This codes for CATSSKTSGSTDTQYF.

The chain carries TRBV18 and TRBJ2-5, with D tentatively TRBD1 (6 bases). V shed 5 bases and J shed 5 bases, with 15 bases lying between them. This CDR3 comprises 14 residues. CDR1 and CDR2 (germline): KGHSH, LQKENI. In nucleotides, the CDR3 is TGTGCCAGCTCAGTGGGGCAGGGGATCGAGACCCAGTACTTC. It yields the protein CASSVGQGIETQYF.

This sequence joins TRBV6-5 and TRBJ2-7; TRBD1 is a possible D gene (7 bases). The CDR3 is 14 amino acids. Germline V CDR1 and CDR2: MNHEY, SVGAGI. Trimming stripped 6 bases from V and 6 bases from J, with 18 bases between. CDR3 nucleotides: TGTGCCAGCAGCAAATTAAACAGGGGAGGCGAGCAGTACGTC. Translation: CASSKLNRGGEQYV.

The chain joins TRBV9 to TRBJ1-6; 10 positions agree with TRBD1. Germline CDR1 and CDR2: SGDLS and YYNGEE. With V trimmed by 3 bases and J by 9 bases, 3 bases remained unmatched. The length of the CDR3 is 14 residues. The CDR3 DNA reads TGTGCCAGCAGCGCCCGGACAGGGGGTTCACCCCTCCACTTT. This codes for CASSARTGGSPLHF.

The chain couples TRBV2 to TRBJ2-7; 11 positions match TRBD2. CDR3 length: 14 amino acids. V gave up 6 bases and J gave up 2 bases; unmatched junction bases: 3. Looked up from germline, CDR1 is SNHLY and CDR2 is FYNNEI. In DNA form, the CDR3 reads TGTGCCAGCAGGCCTAGCGGGGGGACCTACGAGCAGTACTTC. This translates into CASRPSGGTYEQYF.

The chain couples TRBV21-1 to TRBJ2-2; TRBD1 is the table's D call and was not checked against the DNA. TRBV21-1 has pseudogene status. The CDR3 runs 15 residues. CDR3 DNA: TGTGCCAGCACCGTCGAACCAGCGAACACCGGGGAGCTGTTTTTT. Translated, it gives CASTVEPANTGELFF.

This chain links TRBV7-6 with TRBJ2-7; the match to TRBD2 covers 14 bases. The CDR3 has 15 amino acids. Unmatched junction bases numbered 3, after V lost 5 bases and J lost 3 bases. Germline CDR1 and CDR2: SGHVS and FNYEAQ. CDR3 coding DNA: TGTGCCAGCAGCCTGACTAGCGGGGGGGTCTACGAGCAGTACTTC. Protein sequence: CASSLTSGGVYEQYF.

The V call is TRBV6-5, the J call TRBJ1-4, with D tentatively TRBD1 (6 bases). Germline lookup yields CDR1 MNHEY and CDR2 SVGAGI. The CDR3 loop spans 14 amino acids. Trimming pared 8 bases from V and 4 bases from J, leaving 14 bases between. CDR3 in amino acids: CASGYGTFNEKLFF. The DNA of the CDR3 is TGTGCCAGCGGATACGGGACATTTAATGAAAAACTGTTTTTT.

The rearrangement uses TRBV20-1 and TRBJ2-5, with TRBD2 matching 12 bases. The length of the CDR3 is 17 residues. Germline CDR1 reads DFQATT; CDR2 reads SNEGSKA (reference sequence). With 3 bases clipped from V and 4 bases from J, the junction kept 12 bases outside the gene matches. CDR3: CSASLLAGGVVGETQYF. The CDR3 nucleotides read TGCAGTGCTAGTTTACTAGCGGGAGGAGTTGTGGGAGAGACCCAGTACTTC.

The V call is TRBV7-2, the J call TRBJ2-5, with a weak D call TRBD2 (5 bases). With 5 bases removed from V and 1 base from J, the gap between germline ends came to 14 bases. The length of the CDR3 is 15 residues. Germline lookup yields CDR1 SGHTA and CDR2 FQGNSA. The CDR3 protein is CASSQLGNGQETQYF. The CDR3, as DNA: TGTGCCAGCAGCCAACTAGGAAACGGCCAAGAGACCCAGTACTTC.

The CDR3 region is CASSWTASTGELFF. In DNA form, the CDR3 reads TGTGCCAGCAGCTGGACAGCGTCCACCGGGGAGCTGTTTTTT. The gene calls are TRBV5-5 and TRBJ2-2; a possible D gene is TRBD1 (6 bases). The V and J ends lost 3 bases and 4 bases respectively, with 10 bases between them. The germline V gene encodes CDR1 SGHKS and CDR2 YYEKEE (reference sequence). The CDR3 runs 14 residues.

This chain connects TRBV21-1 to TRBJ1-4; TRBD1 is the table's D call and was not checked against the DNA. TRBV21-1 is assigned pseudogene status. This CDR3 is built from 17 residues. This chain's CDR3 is CASSNTGVEATNEKLFF. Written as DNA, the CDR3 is TGTGCCAGCAGCAACACAGGGGTGGAGGCAACTAATGAAAAACTGTTTTTT.

In DNA, the CDR3 is TGTGCCAGCAGCGTCATGGGACTGGATTATGGCTACACCTTC. The encoded protein is CASSVMGLDYGYTF. The chain employs TRBV2 and TRBJ1-2, with D possibly matching TRBD1 (5 bases). This CDR3 comprises 14 residues. V lost 6 bases and J 5 bases, leaving 16 bases between the germline ends. The germline V gene encodes CDR1 SNHLY and CDR2 FYNNEI.

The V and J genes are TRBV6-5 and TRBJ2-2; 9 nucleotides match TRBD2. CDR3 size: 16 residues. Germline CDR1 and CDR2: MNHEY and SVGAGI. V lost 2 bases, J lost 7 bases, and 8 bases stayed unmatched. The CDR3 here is CASSYDLAGGFGELFF. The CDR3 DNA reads TGTGCCAGCAGTTACGATTTGGCGGGGGGGTTCGGGGAGCTGTTTTTT.

CDR3 sequence reads: CASSSLAGARNEQFF. The CDR3 DNA is TGCGCCAGCAGCTCCCTAGCGGGAGCTCGCAATGAGCAGTTCTTC. This chain connects TRBV5-1 to TRBJ2-1; 10 nucleotides line up with TRBD2. After removal of 3 bases from V and 6 bases from J, the junction contained 6 bases not matched to a gene. In germline, CDR1 is SGHRS, CDR2 YFSETQ. The CDR3 has 15 amino acids.

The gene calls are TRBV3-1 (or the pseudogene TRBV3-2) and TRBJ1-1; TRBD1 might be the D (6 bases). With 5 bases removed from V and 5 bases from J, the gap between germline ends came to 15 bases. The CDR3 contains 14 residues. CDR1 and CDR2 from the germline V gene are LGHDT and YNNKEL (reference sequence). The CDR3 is CASSEQGKRTEAFF. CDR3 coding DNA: TGTGCCAGCAGCGAACAGGGTAAGAGGACTGAAGCTTTCTTT.